This T cell receptor beta chain was sequenced during a study of response to subunit inactivated influenza vaccine. Whole-study findings and limits: A suggestion made by the authors is that each seasonal influenza vaccination recruits few new T cells.

About this clonotype: The antigen remains undetermined.

TCRdb called the RT-PCR reads again in MiXCR, with one record for every CDR3 protein. The sample includes under 500,000 distinct CDR3 sequences, roughly 9.7% seen only once; the top ten take around 12%. This CDR3 spans 11 amino acids. Germline V CDR1 and CDR2: DFQATT, SNEGSKA (reference sequence). Between the trimmed V and J ends, which lost 6 bases and 6 bases, there was a span of 12 bases. This chain uses TRBV20-1 with TRBJ2-7; weak D call: TRBD1 (5 bases). The origin of this receptor is a middle-aged man who received an inactivated influenza vaccine. This specimen was PBMCs from blood, taken about 40 days after vaccination. The CDR3 region has the DNA TGCAGTGCCCAGACAGAATTCGAGCAGTACTTC. It is translated as CSAQTEFEQYF.